This passage covers 12 T cell receptor beta chains from one sample sequenced in a study of blood T cell repertoires in COVID-19. Sequencing was performed with immunoSEQ multiplex PCR; in TCRdb, only in-frame clones are kept and a portion is missing. In the table there are 150,000 or so clones, 81% of which are singletons. Sequenced material: peripheral blood. The receptors here all came from a man aged 60 to 75 with active or convalescent COVID-19.

The table lists this clone with a count of one. The chain has TRBV5-6 and TRBJ2-5; 9 bases agree with TRBD2. V lost 0 bases to trimming and J lost 2 bases; unmatched junction nucleotides: 11. Germline lookup yields CDR1 SGHDT and CDR2 YYEEEE. This CDR3 has 18 residues. The CDR3 is CASSLGTRAGGLQETQYF. The CDR3 nucleotides are TGTGCCAGCAGCTTGGGAACCCGAGCGGGAGGACTTCAAGAGACCCAGTACTTC.

The chain recombines TRBV28 with TRBJ1-2; 8 bases line up with TRBD1. V was pared by 6 bases and J by 2 bases, with 20 bases of the junction left unmatched. The CDR3 loop spans 19 amino acids. CDR1 is MDHEN, CDR2 SYDVKM, per germline. The CDR3 here is CASSHAGTGGYLTNYGYTF. CDR3 coding DNA: TGTGCCAGCAGCCACGCCGGTACAGGGGGATATCTGACAAACTATGGCTACACCTTC.

V and J are TRBV3-1 (or the pseudogene TRBV3-2) and TRBJ1-2, with 8 bases identical to TRBD1. The germline CDR1 and CDR2 sequences are LGHDT and YNNKEL (reference sequence). V shed 5 bases, J shed 4 bases, and the junction held 12 bases outside the gene matches. This CDR3 is 16 amino acids long. CDR3 bases: TGTGCCAGCAGCACTTGGGACAGGCCGCCTCTCTATGGCTACACCTTC. This codes for CASSTWDRPPLYGYTF.

The V gene is TRBV12-5, the J gene TRBJ2-5, with 8 bases lining up with TRBD2. Germline lookup yields CDR1 LGHNT and CDR2 FRNRAP. The CDR3 runs 13 residues. With 5 bases clipped from V and 4 bases from J, the junction kept 3 bases outside the gene matches. DNA of the CDR3: TGTGCTAGTGGTCCTAGCGGGTCAGAGACCCAGTACTTC. Amino acid sequence: CASGPSGSETQYF.

This clone was counted only a few times. The V call is TRBV20-1, the J call TRBJ1-5; TRBD1 might be the D (6 bases). The CDR3 is 14 residues long. V lost 3 bases to trimming and J lost 2 bases, with 11 bases between them. Germline CDR1 and CDR2: DFQATT and SNEGSKA (reference sequence). Here the CDR3 DNA reads TGCAGTGCTAGTCACAGGGTGGGCAATCAGCCCCAGCATTTT. This translates into CSASHRVGNQPQHF.

The genes are TRBV6-2 or TRBV6-3 and TRBJ2-7; TRBD2 might be the D (5 bases). The CDR3 is 12 amino acids. Germline CDR1 is MNHEY and CDR2 is SVGEGT. V was trimmed by 4 bases and J by 2 bases, leaving 6 bases between them. The CDR3 DNA follows: TGTGCCAGCAGTTTCGGGACCTACGAGCAGTACTTC. It translates to CASSFGTYEQYF.

In this sample, this clone turned up once. The V and J genes are TRBV24-1 and TRBJ1-3; D may be TRBD1 (5 bases). Germline assignment: CDR1 KGHDR and CDR2 SFDVKD. The CDR3 extends over 15 amino acids. Trimming took off 4 bases at V and 1 base at J, with 10 bases between the two ends. CDR3 sequence: CATSETGGSGNTIYF. The CDR3 DNA reads TGTGCCACCAGTGAAACGGGGGGATCTGGAAACACCATATATTTT.

The V call is TRBV6-5, the J call TRBJ1-2; perhaps TRBD1 as D (5 bases). The V end lost 6 bases, the J end lost 4 bases, and 18 bases lay between the germline ends. The CDR3 runs to 15 residues. CDR1 and CDR2 from the germline V gene are MNHEY and SVGAGI. CDR3 nucleotides: TGTGCCAGCAGGACGAGACCCCCACAGGCCTATGGCTACACCTTC. It codes for CASRTRPPQAYGYTF.

Note on this clone: The same CDR3 arises from other DNA sequences in this sample as well. The CDR3 reads CASSFGQGTYEQYF. The CDR3 DNA follows: TGCGCCAGCAGCTTCGGACAGGGGACCTACGAGCAGTACTTC. The chain recombines TRBV5-1 with TRBJ2-7, with 9 nucleotides matching TRBD1. CDR1 is SGHRS and CDR2 is YFSETQ in the germline V gene. Trimming at V came to 2 bases and at J to 2 bases, leaving 2 bases not matched to a gene. This CDR3 is 14 amino acids long.

The chain couples TRBV7-3 to TRBJ2-1; a possible D gene is TRBD1 (5 bases). The CDR3 consists of 13 residues. Germline CDR1 and CDR2: SGHTA and FQGTGA. Between the trimmed V and J ends, which lost 0 bases and 7 bases, there was a span of 7 bases. The CDR3 is CASSLTGLNEQFF. DNA of the CDR3: TGTGCCAGCAGCTTAACGGGGCTGAATGAGCAGTTCTTC.

This clone was detected once. The genes are TRBV6-5 and TRBJ2-3; 13 bases map to TRBD2. Trimming took 4 bases from V and 0 from J; bases not matched to a gene: 1. CDR3 size: 16 residues. The germline V gene encodes CDR1 MNHEY and CDR2 SVGAGI. CDR3 bases: TGTGCCAGCAGTTCGACTAGCGGGGGGAGCACAGATACGCAGTATTTT. Protein: CASSSTSGGSTDTQYF.

J is TRBJ1-2 and V is TRBV5-4; D is uncertain. Germline loops: CDR1 SGHNT, CDR2 YYREEE (reference sequence). The CDR3 totals 17 residues. V was clipped by 0 bases and J by 5 bases, with 20 bases between them. CDR3 in amino acids: CASSLDGWQAIWYGYTF. DNA of the CDR3: TGTGCCAGCAGCTTGGATGGTTGGCAGGCGATTTGGTATGGCTACACCTTC.